This T cell receptor (beta chain) emerged from a study of OX40 agonist ivuxolimab in advanced cancers. Some background on the complete study: Ivuxolimab was an agonistic, fully human IgG2 monoclonal antibody directed against OX40 (CD134), a costimulatory receptor. Intravenous ivuxolimab was administered to patients every 2 weeks at six dose levels: 0.01, 0.1, 0.3, 1.5, 3 and 10 mg/kg. Of the approximately 50 dose-escalation patients, hepatocellular carcinoma was present in approximately 20, melanoma in around 15, renal cell carcinoma in 9 and head and neck cancer in 9. A male proportion of around 83% and a mean age of 60 years, ranging from 23 to 79, were recorded for the dose-escalation cohort. Prior anti-PD-1, anti-PD-L1 or anti-CTLA-4 therapy was permitted, and checkpoint inhibitors had been received by roughly two fifths of dose-escalation patients. Partial responses occurred in three dose-escalation patients: two with cutaneous melanoma and one with hepatocellular carcinoma. The point of sequencing TCRbeta in the periphery was to test whether ivuxolimab changed TCR sequence diversity and drove clonal T-cell expansion. The paper covers the monotherapy dose-escalation part of the phase I ivuxolimab trial, which included N ≈ 52 patients.

CDR1 SNHLY and CDR2 FYNNEI were looked up in the germline V gene. V is shortened by 7 bases, J by 0 bases, and the region joining them spans 10 bases. From the cysteine up to the phenylalanine, the CDR3 has a length of 14 residues. Just CDR3 DNA is preserved here, 42 bases in frame from base 1. Study-wide conclusions, independent of this receptor: In partial responders in the 0.1-3.0 mg/kg groups, normalized peripheral clonal expansion was found to be among the lowest, especially among CD8+ T cells. Which antigens the clonally expanded peripheral T cells were specific for was not determined. After ivuxolimab, CD8+ T cells had more expanded clones than CD4+ T cells on average. At doses of 0.1 to 3.0 mg/kg, clonal expansion of both CD4+ and CD8+ T cells in blood was seen between baseline and week 6. Low levels of normalized T-cell clonal expansion were also shown by some nonresponding patients.

The trial excluded patients who had a history of autoimmune disease or who were on systemic immunosuppression. Peripheral blood for TCR sequencing was collected from all dose cohorts at baseline, on cycle 4 day 1, and on cycle 7 day 1. Samples came from an open-label, multicenter, first-in-human phase I dose-escalation trial of ivuxolimab. The trial enrolled adults with locally advanced or metastatic head and neck squamous cell, hepatocellular, melanoma or renal cell carcinoma. Before TCR sequencing, CD4+ and CD8+ T cells were separately sorted from peripheral blood. For sequencing of the TCRbeta CDR3 region, genomic DNA was extracted from the sorted cells. The immunoSEQ Assay was used for sequencing of TCRbeta CDR3 regions. Entries here come from immuneACCESS through TCRdb and include only in-frame sequences with V and J called. Some clones fail to appear in such tables; in the studies checked, an unresolved V gene covers under half of the shortfall, and the cause of the remainder is unknown. This sample comprises 55,000 to 65,000 clones, 77% of them detected only once. The ten largest make up roughly 6.3% of the sample.

Points on this clone: Its antigen is unknown. There are no base qualities to consult, and no much larger clone falls within one base.

This sequence uses TRBV2 and TRBJ1-3; no confident D gene assignment can be made. This clonotype originated in an adult with an advanced solid tumor such as melanoma, head and neck, liver or kidney cancer. The material was CD4+ or CD8+ T cells sorted from blood, obtained in a trial of the OX40 agonist ivuxolimab. The sequenced DNA is TGTGCCAGCATTAAGATTTACTCTGGAAACACCATATATTTT. Protein translation: CASIKIYSGNTIYF.